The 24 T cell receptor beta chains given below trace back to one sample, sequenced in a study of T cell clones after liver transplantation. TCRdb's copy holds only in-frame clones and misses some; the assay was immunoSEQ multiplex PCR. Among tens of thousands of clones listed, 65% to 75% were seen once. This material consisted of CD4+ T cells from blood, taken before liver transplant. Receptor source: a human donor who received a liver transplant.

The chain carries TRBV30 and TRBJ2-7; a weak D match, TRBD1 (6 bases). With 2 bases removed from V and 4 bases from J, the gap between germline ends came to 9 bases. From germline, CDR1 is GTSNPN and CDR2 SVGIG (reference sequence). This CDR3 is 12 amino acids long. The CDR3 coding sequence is TGTGCCTGGAGTCAACAGGGATACGAGCAGTACTTC. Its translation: CAWSQQGYEQYF.

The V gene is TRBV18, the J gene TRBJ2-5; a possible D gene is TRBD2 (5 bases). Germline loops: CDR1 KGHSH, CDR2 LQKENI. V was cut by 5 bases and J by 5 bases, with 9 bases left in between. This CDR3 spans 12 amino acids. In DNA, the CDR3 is TGTGCCAGCTCATCAACGGGGGAGACCCAGTACTTC. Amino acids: CASSSTGETQYF.

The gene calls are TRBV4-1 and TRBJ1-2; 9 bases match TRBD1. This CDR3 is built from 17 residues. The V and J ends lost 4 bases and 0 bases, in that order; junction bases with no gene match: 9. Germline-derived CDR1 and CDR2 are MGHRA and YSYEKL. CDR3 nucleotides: TGCGCCAGCAGCCCAAGGACAGGGGAGAAAGCTAACTATGGCTACACCTTC. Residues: CASSPRTGEKANYGYTF.

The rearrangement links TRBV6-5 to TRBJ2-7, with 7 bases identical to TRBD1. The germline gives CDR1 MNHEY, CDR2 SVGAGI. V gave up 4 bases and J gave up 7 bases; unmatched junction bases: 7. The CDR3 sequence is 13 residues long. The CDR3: CASSSSQGVEQYF. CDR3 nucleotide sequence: TGTGCCAGCAGTTCCTCCCAGGGGGTGGAGCAGTACTTC.

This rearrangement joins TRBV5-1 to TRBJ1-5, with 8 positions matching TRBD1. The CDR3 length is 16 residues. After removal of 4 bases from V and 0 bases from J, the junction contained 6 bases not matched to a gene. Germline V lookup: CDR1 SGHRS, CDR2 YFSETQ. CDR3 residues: CASSGGQADSNQPQHF. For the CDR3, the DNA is TGCGCCAGCAGCGGGGGACAGGCGGATAGCAATCAGCCCCAGCATTTT.

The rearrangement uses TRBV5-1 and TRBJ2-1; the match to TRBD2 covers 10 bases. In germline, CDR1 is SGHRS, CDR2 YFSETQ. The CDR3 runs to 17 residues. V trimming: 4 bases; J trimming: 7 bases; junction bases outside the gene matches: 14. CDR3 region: CASSPERKRGGRNEQFF. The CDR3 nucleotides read TGCGCCAGCAGCCCCGAACGTAAGCGGGGGGGCCGGAATGAGCAGTTCTTC.

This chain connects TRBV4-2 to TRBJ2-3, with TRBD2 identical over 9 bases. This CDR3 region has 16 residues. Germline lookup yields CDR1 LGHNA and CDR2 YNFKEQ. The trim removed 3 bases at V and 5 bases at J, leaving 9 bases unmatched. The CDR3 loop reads CASSHASGGRGDTQYF. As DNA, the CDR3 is TGTGCCAGCAGCCATGCAAGCGGGGGGAGAGGAGATACGCAGTATTTT.

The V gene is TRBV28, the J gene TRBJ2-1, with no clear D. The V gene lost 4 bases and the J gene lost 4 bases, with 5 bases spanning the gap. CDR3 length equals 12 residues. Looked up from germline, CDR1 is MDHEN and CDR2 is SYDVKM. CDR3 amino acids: CASSSVYNEQFF. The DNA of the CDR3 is TGTGCCAGCAGTTCTGTTTACAATGAGCAGTTCTTC.

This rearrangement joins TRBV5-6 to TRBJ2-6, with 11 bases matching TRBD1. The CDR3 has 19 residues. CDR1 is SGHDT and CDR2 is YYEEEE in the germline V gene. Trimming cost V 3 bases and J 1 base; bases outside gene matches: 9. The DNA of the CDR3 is TGTGCCAGCAGCTCCCCAAGGGACAGGGGGGCTTCTGGGGCCAACGTCCTGACTTTC. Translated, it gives CASSSPRDRGASGANVLTF.

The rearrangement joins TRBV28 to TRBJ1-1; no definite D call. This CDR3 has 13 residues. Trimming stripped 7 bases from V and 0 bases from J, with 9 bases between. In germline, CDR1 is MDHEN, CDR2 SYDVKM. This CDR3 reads CASKRHLNTEAFF. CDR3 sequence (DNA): TGTGCCAGCAAGCGGCACCTGAACACTGAAGCTTTCTTT.

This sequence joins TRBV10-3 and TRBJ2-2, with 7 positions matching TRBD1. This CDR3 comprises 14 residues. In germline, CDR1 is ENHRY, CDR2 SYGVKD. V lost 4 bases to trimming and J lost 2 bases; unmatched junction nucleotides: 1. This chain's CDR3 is CAISGDRNTGELFF. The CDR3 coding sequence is TGTGCCATCAGTGGGGACAGAAACACCGGGGAGCTGTTTTTT.

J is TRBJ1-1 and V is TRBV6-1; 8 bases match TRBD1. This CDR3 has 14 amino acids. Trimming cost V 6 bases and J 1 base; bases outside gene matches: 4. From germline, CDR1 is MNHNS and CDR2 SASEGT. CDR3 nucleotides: TGTGCCAGCAGACGGGGGACAGGGAACACTGAAGCTTTCTTT. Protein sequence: CASRRGTGNTEAFF.

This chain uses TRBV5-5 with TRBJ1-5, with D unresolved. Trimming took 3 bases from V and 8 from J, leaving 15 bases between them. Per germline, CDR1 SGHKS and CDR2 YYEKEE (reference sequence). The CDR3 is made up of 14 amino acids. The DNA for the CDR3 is TGTGCCAGCAGCTCTGGACTGGTTGGCGAGCCCCAGCATTTT. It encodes CASSSGLVGEPQHF. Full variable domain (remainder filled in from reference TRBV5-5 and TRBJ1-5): DAGVTQSPTHLIKTRGQQVTLRCSPISGHKSVSWYQQVLGQGPQFIFQYYEKEERGRGNFPDRFSARQFPNYSSELNVNALLLGDSALYLCASSSGLVGEPQHFGDGTRLSIL.

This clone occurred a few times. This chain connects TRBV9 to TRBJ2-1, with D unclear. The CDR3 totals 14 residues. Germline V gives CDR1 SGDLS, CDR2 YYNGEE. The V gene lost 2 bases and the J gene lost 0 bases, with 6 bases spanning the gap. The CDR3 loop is CASSVSGSYNEQFF. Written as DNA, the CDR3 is TGTGCCAGCAGCGTCTCCGGCTCCTACAATGAGCAGTTCTTC.

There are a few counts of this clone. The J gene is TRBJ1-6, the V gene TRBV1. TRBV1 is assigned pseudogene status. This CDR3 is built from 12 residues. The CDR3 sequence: CTSSPYNSPLHF. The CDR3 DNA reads TGCACCAGCAGCCCGTATAATTCACCCCTCCACTTT.

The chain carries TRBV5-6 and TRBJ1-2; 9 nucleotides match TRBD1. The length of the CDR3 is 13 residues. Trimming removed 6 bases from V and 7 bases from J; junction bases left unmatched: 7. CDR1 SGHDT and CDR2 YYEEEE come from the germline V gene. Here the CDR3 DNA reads TGTGCCAGCATATCACAGGGGGCCAGTGGCTACACCTTC. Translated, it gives CASISQGASGYTF. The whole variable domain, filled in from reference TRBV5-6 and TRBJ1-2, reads DAGVTQSPTHLIKTRGQQVTLRCSPKSGHDTVSWYQQALGQGPQFIFQYYEEEERQRGNFPDRFSGHQFPNYSSELNVNALLLGDSALYLCASISQGASGYTFGSGTRLTVV.

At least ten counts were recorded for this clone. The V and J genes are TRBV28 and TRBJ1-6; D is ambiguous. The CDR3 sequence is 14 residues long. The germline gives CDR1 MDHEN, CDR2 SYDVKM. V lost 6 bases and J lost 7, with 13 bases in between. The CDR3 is CASRTTAPNSPLHF. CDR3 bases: TGTGCCAGCAGGACTACAGCGCCCAATTCACCCCTCCACTTT.

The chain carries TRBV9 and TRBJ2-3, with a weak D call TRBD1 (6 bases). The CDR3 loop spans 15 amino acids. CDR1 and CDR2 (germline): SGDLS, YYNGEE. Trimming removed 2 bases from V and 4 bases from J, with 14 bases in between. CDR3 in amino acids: CASSVQGRGADTQYF. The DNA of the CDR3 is TGTGCCAGCAGCGTTCAGGGGAGAGGGGCAGATACGCAGTATTTT.

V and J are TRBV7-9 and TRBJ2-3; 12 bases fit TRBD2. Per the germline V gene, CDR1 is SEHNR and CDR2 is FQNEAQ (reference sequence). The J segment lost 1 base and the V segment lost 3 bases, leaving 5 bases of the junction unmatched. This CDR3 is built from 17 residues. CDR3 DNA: TGTGCCAGCAGCTTCTGGACTAGCGGGGTCCGCACAGATACGCAGTATTTT. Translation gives CASSFWTSGVRTDTQYF.

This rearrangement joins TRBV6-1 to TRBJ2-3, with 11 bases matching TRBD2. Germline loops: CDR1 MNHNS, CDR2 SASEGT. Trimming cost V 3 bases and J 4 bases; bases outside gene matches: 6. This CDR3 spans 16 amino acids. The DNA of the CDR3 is TGTGCCAGCAGTGACCCTAGCGGGGGGCGGGCAGATACGCAGTATTTT. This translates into CASSDPSGGRADTQYF.

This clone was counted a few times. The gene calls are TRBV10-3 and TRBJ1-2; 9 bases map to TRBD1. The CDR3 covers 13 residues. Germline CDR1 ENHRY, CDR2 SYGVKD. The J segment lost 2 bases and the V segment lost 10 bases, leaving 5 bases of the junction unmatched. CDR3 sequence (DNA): TGTGCCACCAAGGGACAGGGAAACTATGGCTACACCTTC. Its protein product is CATKGQGNYGYTF.

CDR3 residues: CASSSDSPTDTQYF. The CDR3 DNA reads as TGCGCCAGCAGCTCGGACTCCCCCACAGATACGCAGTATTTT. V and J are TRBV5-1 and TRBJ2-3; perhaps TRBD2 as D (5 bases). The CDR3 length is 14 residues. CDR1 is SGHRS, CDR2 YFSETQ, per germline. With 3 bases removed from V and 2 bases from J, the gap between germline ends came to 10 bases.

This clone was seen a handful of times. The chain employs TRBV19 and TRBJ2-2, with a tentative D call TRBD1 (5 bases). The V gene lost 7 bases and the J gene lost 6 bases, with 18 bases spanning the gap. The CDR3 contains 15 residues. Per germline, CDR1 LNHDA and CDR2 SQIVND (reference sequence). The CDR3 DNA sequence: TGTGCCAGTACCTTAACAAACCCCAGGGCCGGGGAGCTGTTTTTT. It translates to CASTLTNPRAGELFF.

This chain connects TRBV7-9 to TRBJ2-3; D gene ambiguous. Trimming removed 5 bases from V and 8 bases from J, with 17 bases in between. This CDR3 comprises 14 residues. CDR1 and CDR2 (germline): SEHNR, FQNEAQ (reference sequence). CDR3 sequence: CASSPGSRIGTQYF. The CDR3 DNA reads TGTGCCAGCAGCCCCGGCTCTAGAATAGGTACGCAGTATTTT.